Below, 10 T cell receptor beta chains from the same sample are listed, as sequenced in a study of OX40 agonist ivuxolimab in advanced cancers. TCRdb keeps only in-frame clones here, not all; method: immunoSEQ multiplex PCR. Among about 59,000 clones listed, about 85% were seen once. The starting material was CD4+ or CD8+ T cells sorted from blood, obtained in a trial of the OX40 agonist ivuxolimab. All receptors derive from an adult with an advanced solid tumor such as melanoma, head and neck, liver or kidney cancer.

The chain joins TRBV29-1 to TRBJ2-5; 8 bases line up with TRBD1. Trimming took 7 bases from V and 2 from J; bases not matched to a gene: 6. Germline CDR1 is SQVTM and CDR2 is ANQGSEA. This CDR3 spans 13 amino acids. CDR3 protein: CSETGTGQETQYF. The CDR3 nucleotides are TGCAGCGAAACAGGGACAGGACAAGAGACCCAGTACTTC. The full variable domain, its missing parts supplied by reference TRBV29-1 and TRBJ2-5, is SAVISQKPSRDICQRGTSLTIQCQVDSQVTMMFWYRQQPGQSLTLIATANQGSEATYESGFVIDKFPISRPNLTFSTLTVSNMSPEDSSIYLCSETGTGQETQYFGPGTRLLVL.

The CDR3 protein is CASSLLADQETQYF. The CDR3, as DNA: TGCGCCAGCAGCTTGCTAGCGGACCAAGAGACCCAGTACTTC. The V and J genes are TRBV5-1 and TRBJ2-5, with 7 bases fitting TRBD2. The germline V gene encodes CDR1 SGHRS and CDR2 YFSETQ. The V and J ends lost 1 base and 0 bases, in that order; junction bases with no gene match: 0. This CDR3 is 14 amino acids long.

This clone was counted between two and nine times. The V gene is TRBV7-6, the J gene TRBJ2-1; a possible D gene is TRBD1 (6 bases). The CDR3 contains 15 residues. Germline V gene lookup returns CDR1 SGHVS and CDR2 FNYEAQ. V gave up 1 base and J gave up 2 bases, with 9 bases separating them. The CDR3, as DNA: TGTGCCAGCAGCTTAGGTCGGACAGCCTACAATGAGCAGTTCTTC. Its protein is CASSLGRTAYNEQFF.

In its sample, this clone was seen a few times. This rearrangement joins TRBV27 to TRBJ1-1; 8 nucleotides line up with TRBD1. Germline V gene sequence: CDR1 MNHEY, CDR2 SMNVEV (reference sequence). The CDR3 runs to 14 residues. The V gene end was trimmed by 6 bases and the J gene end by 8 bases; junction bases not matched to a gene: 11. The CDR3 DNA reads TGTGCCAGCAGACTCTACCCGGGACAGGCCGAAGCTTTCTTT. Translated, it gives CASRLYPGQAEAFF.

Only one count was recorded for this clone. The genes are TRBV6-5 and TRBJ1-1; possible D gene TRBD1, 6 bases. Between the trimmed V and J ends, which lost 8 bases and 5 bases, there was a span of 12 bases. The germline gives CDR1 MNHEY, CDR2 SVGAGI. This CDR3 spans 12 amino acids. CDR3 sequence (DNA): TGTGCCAGCGGGGGCGTGGGGACTGAAGCTTTCTTT. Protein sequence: CASGGVGTEAFF.

This CDR3 is CASSLDLQGRQTEAFF. The CDR3 DNA reads as TGTGCCAGCAGTTTGGATTTACAGGGGCGACAAACTGAAGCTTTCTTT. The rearrangement uses TRBV28 and TRBJ1-1, with 7 bases that match TRBD1. Germline lookup yields CDR1 MDHEN and CDR2 SYDVKM. The CDR3 contains 16 residues. Germline trimming cut 3 bases from V and 5 bases from J; bases unmatched to any gene: 12.

DNA for the CDR3: TGTGCCAGCAGCTTGGAAACAGGAGCCTACGAGCAGTACTTC. This translates into CASSLETGAYEQYF. J is TRBJ2-7 and V is TRBV5-4; maybe TRBD1 (5 bases). Trimming shortened V by 0 bases and J by 2 bases, and 9 bases separated the two germline ends. The CDR3 contains 14 residues. Per the germline V gene, CDR1 is SGHNT and CDR2 is YYREEE (reference sequence).

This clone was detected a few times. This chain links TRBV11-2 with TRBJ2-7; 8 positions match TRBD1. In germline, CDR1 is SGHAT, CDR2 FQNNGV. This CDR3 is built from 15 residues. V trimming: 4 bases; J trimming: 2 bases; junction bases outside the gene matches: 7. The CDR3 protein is CASSSGTGRTYEQYF. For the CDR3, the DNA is TGTGCCAGCAGCTCAGGGACAGGTCGGACCTACGAGCAGTACTTC.

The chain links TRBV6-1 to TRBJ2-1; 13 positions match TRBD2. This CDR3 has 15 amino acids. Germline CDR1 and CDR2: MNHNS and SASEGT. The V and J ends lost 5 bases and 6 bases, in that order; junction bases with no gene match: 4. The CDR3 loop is CASSSLAGGGNEQFF. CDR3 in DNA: TGTGCCAGCAGTTCACTAGCGGGAGGGGGCAATGAGCAGTTCTTC.

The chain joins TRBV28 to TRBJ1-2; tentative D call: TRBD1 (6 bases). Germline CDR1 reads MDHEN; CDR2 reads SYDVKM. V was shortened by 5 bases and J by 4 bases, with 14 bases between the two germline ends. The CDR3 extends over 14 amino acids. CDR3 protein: CASSGGAESYGYTF. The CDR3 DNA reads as TGTGCCAGCAGTGGGGGGGCGGAGAGCTATGGCTACACCTTC.